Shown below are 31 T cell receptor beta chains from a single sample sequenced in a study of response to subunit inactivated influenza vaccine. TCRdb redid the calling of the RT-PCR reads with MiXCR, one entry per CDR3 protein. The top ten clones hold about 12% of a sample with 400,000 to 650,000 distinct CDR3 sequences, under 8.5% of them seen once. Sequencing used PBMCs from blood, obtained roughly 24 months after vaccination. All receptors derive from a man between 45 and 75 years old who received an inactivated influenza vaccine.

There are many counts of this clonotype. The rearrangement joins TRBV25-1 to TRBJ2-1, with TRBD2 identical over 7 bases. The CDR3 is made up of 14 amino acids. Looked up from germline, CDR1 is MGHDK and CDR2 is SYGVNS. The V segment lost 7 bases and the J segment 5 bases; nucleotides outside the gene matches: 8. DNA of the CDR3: TGTGCCAGCATTGCGGCGGGAGTGCACAATGAGCAGTTCTTC. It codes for CASIAAGVHNEQFF. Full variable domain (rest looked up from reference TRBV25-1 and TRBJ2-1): EADIYQTPRYLVIGTGKKITLECSQTMGHDKMYWYQQDPGMELHLIHYSYGVNSTEKGDLSSESTVSRIRTEHFPLTLESARPSHTSQYLCASIAAGVHNEQFFGPGTRLTVL.

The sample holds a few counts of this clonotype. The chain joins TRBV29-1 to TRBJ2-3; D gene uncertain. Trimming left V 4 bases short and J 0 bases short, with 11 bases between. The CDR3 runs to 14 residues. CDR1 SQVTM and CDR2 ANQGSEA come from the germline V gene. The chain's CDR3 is CSVGRTSSTDTQYF. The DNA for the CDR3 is TGCAGCGTTGGAAGAACATCTAGCACAGATACGCAGTATTTT.

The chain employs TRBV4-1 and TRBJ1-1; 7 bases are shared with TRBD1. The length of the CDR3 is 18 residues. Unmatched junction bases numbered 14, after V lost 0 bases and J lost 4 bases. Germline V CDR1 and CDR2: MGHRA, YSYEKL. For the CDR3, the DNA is TGCGCCAGCAGCCAAGATCCGAAGACAGGGTTTTCTTTCACTGAAGCTTTCTTT. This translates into CASSQDPKTGFSFTEAFF.

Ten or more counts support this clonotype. The CDR3 bases are TGCGCCAGCAGCCAAGAACCCGGGAGCTCCTACAATGAGCAGTTCTTC. Encoded protein: CASSQEPGSSYNEQFF. The V and J genes are TRBV4-1 and TRBJ2-1; D perhaps matches TRBD2 (6 bases). V shed 0 bases and J shed 0 bases, with 9 bases lying between them. Germline V CDR1 and CDR2: MGHRA, YSYEKL. This CDR3 region has 16 residues.

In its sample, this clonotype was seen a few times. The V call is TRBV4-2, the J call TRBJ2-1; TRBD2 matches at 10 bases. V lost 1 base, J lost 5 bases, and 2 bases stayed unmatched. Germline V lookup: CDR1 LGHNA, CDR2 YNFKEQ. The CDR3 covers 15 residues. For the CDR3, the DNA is TGTGCCAGCAGCCAAGGACTAGCGGGTCACAATGAGCAGTTCTTC. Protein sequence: CASSQGLAGHNEQFF.

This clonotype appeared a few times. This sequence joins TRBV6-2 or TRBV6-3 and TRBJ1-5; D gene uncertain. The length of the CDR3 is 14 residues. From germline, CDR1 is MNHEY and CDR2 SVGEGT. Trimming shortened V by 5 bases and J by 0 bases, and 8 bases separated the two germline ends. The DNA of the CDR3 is TGTGCCAGCAGTCGACACTATAGCAATCAGCCCCAGCATTTT. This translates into CASSRHYSNQPQHF.

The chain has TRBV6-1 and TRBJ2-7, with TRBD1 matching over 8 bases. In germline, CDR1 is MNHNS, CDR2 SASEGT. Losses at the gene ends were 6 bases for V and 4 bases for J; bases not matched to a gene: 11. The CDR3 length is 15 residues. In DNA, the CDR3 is TGTGCCAGCAGCCGGGGCAGGGGACAGGCGTACGAGCAGTACTTC. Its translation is CASSRGRGQAYEQYF.

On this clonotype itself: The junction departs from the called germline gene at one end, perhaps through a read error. CDR3: CASSLDWGGPETQYF. CDR3 DNA sequence: TGTGCTAGCAGCCTGGATTGGGGGGGCCCAGAGACCCAGTACTTC. The chain is built from TRBV7-7 and TRBJ2-5; TRBD2 might be the D (7 bases). CDR1 is SSHAT and CDR2 is FNYEAQ in the germline V gene (reference sequence). This CDR3 is 15 amino acids long.

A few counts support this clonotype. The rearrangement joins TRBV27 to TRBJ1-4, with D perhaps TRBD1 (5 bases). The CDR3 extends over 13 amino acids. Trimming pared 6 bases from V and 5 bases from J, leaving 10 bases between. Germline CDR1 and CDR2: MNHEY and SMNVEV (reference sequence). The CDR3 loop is CASRPGWNEKLFF. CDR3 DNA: TGTGCCAGCAGGCCAGGGTGGAATGAAAAACTGTTTTTT.

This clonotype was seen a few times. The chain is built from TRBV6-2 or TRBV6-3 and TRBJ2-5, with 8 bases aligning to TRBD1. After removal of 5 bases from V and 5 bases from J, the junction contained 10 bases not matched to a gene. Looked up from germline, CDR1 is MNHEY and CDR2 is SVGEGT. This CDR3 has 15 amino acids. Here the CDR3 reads CASSKTGEIVETQYF. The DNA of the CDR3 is TGTGCCAGCAGTAAGACAGGGGAAATCGTGGAGACCCAGTACTTC.

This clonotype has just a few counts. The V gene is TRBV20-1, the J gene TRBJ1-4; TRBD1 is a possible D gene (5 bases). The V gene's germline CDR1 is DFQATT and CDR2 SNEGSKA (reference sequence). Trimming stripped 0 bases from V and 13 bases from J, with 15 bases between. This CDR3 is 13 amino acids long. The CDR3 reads CSARERQVRGLFF. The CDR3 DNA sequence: TGCAGTGCTAGAGAGCGGCAGGTGAGGGGACTGTTTTTT.

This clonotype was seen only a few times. CDR3 sequence (DNA): TGCAGTGCTAAGCGCCAAAGCGGGGGCAGCACAGATACGCAGTATTTT. Translating it yields CSAKRQSGGSTDTQYF. V is TRBV20-1 and J is TRBJ2-3, with 8 bases matching TRBD2. There are 16 residues in the CDR3. V lost 4 bases and J lost 0; bases outside the gene matches: 9. Germline V CDR1 and CDR2: DFQATT, SNEGSKA (reference sequence).

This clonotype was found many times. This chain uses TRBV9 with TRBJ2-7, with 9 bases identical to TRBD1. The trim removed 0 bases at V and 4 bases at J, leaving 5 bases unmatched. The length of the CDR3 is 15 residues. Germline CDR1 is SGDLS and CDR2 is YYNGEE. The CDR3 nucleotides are TGTGCCAGCAGCGTAGCCGGGACAGGGATGTACGAGCAGTACTTC. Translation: CASSVAGTGMYEQYF.

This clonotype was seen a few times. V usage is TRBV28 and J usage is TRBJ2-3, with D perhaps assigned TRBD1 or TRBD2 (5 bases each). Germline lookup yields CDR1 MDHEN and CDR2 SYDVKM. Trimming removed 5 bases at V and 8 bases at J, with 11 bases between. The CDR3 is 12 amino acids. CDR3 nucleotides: TGTGCCAGCAGTCCCCCTGGGGGTACGCAGTATTTT. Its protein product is CASSPPGGTQYF.

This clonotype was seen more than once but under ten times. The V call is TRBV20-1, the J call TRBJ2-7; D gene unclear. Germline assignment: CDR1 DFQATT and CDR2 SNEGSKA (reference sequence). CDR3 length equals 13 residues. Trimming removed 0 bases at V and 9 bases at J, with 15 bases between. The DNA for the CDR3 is TGCAGTGCTAGAGAACAGCCTACGCGCGGGCAGTACTTC. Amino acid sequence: CSAREQPTRGQYF.

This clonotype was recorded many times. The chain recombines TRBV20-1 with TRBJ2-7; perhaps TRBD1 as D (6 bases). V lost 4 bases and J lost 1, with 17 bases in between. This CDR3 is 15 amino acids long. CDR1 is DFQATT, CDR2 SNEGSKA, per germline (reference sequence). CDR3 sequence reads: CSAKPPQGLSYEQYF. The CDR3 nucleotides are TGCAGTGCTAAACCCCCCCAGGGGCTATCCTACGAGCAGTACTTC.

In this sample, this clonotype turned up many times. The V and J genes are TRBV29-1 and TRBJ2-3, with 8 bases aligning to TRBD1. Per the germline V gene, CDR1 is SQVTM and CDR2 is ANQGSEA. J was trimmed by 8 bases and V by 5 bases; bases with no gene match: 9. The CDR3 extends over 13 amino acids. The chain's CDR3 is CSVNHDRGFTQYF. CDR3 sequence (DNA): TGCAGCGTTAACCATGACAGGGGTTTTACGCAGTATTTT.

CDR3 DNA sequence: TGTGCTAGTGGTTTGCGAGATGGTACTGAAGCTTTCTTT. It translates to CASGLRDGTEAFF. The chain links TRBV12-5 to TRBJ1-1; D gene uncertain. CDR1 and CDR2 (germline): LGHNT, FRNRAP. Trimming left V 2 bases short and J 5 bases short, with 9 bases between. This CDR3 has 13 amino acids. Supplemented by reference TRBV12-5 and TRBJ1-1, the full variable domain reads DARVTQTPRHKVTEMGQEVTMRCQPILGHNTVFWYRQTMMQGLELLAYFRNRAPLDDSGMPKDRFSAEMPDATLATLKIQPSEPRDSAVYFCASGLRDGTEAFFGQGTRLTVV.

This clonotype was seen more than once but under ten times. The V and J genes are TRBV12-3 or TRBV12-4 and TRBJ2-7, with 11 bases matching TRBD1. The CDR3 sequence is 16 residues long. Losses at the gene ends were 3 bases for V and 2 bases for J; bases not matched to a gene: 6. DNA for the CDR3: TGTGCCAGCAGTTTTGGCGGGACAGGGGGGACCTACGAGCAGTACTTC. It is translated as CASSFGGTGGTYEQYF.

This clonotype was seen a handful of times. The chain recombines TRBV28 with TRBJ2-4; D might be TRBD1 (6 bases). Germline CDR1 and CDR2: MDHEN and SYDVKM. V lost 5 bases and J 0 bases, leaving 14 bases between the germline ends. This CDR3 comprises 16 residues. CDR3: CASSTGLIVAKNIQYF. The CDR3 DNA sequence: TGTGCCAGCAGTACAGGGCTAATAGTAGCCAAAAACATTCAGTACTTC.

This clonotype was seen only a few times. The CDR3 loop is CASSRDRLNSGANVLTF. The CDR3, as DNA: TGTGCCAGCAGTCGGGACAGACTTAACTCTGGGGCCAACGTCCTGACTTTC. The chain combines TRBV6-4 with TRBJ2-6; 7 nucleotides line up with TRBD1. This CDR3 has 17 amino acids. V was clipped by 5 bases and J by 0 bases; unmatched bases: 7. Germline V gives CDR1 MRHNA, CDR2 SNTAGT.

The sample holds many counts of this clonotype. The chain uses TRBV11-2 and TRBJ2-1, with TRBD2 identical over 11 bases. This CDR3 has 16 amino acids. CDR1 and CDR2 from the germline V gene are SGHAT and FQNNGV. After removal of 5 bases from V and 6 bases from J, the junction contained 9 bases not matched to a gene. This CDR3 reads CASSTILAGGGNEQFF. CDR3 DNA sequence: TGTGCCAGCAGCACCATCCTAGCGGGGGGTGGCAATGAGCAGTTCTTC.

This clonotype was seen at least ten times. The CDR3 sequence: CASSQGRTGIREKLFF. The CDR3 region has the DNA TGCGCCAGCAGCCAAGGGCGCACAGGGATTCGAGAAAAACTGTTTTTT. V usage is TRBV4-3 and J usage is TRBJ1-4, with D possibly being TRBD1 (6 bases). CDR3 length: 16 residues. The V and J ends lost 1 base and 8 bases respectively, with 17 bases between them. Germline loops: CDR1 LGHNA, CDR2 YSLEER.

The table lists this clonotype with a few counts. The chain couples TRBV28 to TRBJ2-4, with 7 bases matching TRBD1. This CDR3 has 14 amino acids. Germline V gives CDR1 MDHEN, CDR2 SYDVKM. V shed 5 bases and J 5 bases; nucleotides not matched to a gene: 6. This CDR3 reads CASSEQGRENIQYF. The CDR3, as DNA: TGTGCCAGCAGTGAACAGGGGCGAGAAAACATTCAGTACTTC.

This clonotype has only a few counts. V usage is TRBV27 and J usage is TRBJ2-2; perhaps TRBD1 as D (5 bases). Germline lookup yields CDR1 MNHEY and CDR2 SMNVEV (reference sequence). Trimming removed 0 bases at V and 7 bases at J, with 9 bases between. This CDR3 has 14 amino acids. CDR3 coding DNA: TGTGCCAGCAGTTTATCGGTCCAGGGCGGGGAGCTGTTTTTT. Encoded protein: CASSLSVQGGELFF.

Here the CDR3 reads CASSLQTGRETQYF. The CDR3 nucleotides read TGCGCCAGCAGCCTACAGACAGGGCGGGAGACCCAGTACTTC. J is TRBJ2-5 and V is TRBV5-1, with 7 nucleotides matching TRBD1. Unmatched junction bases numbered 8, after V lost 4 bases and J lost 5 bases. Germline values: CDR1 SGHRS, CDR2 YFSETQ. This CDR3 spans 14 amino acids.

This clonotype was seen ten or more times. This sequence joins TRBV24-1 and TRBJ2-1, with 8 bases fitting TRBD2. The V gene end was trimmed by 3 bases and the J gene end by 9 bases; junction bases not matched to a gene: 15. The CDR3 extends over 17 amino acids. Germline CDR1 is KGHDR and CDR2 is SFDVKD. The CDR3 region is CATSDPTGTRPLGEQFF. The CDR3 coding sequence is TGTGCCACCAGTGATCCAACCGGGACTAGGCCTCTTGGTGAGCAGTTCTTC.

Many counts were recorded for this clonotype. The CDR3, as DNA: TGTGCCAGCAGCCCGGGGGATTGGAACACCGGGGAGCTGTTTTTT. Residues: CASSPGDWNTGELFF. The chain employs TRBV4-2 and TRBJ2-2, with D maybe TRBD2 (6 bases). This CDR3 is 15 amino acids long. Germline V gene lookup returns CDR1 LGHNA and CDR2 YNFKEQ. V was cut by 4 bases and J by 1 base, with 10 bases left in between.

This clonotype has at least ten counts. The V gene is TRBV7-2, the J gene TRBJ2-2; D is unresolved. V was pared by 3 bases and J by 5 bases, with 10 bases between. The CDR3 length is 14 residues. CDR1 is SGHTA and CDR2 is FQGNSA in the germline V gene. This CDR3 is CASSLGRATGELFF. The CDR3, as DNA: TGTGCCAGCAGCTTGGGCAGAGCTACCGGGGAGCTGTTTTTT.

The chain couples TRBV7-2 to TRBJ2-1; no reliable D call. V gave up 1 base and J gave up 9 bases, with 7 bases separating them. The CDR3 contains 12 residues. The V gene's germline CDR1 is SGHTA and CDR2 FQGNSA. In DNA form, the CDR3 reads TGTGCCAGCAGCTTAGTTGGCGCTGAGCAGTTCTTC. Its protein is CASSLVGAEQFF. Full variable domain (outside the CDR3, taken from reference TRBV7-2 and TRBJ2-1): GAGVSQSPSNKVTEKGKDVELRCDPISGHTALYWYRQSLGQGLEFLIYFQGNSAPDKSGLPSDRFSAERTGGSVSTLTIQRTQQEDSAVYLCASSLVGAEQFFGPGTRLTVL.

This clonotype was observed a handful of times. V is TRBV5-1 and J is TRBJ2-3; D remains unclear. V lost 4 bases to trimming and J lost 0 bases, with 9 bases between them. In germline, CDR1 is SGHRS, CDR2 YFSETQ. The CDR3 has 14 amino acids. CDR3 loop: CASSPLSSTDTQYF. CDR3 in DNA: TGCGCCAGCAGCCCGCTATCTAGCACAGATACGCAGTATTTT. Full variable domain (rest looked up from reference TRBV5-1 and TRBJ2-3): KAGVTQTPRYLIKTRGQQVTLSCSPISGHRSVSWYQQTPGQGLQFLFEYFSETQRNKGNFPGRFSGRQFSNSRSEMNVSTLELGDSALYLCASSPLSSTDTQYFGPGTRLTVL.